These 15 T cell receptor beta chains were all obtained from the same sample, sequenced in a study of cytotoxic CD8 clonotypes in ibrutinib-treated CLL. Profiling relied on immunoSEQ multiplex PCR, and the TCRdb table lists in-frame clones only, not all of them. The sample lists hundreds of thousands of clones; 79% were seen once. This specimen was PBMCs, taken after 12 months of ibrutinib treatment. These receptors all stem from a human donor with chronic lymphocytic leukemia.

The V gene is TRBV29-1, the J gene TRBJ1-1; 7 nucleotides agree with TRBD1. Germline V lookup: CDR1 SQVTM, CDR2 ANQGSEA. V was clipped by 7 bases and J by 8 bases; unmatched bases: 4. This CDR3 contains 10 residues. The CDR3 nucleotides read TGCAGCGCATTGACAGGGGAAGCTTTCTTT. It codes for CSALTGEAFF. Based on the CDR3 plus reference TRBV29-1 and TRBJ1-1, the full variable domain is SAVISQKPSRDICQRGTSLTIQCQVDSQVTMMFWYRQQPGQSLTLIATANQGSEATYESGFVIDKFPISRPNLTFSTLTVSNMSPEDSSIYLCSALTGEAFFGQGTRLTVV.

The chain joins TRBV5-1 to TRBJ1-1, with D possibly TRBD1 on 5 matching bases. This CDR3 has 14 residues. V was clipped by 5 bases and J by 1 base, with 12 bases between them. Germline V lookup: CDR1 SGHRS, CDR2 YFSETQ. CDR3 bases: TGCGCCAGCAGTCTGACAGCCTCGAACACTGAAGCTTTCTTT. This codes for CASSLTASNTEAFF.

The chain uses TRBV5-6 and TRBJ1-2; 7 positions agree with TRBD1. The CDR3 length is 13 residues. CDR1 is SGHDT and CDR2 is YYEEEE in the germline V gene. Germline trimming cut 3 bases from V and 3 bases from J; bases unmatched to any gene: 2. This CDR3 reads CASSSGGDYGYTF. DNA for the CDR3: TGTGCCAGCAGCTCAGGGGGGGACTATGGCTACACCTTC.

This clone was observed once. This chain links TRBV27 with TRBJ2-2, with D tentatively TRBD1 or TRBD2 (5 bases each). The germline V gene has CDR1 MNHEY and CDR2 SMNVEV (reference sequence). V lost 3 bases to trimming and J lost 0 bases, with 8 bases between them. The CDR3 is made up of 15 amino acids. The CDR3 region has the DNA TGTGCCAGCAGTTTGTGGGGGTCGAACACCGGGGAGCTGTTTTTT. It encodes CASSLWGSNTGELFF.

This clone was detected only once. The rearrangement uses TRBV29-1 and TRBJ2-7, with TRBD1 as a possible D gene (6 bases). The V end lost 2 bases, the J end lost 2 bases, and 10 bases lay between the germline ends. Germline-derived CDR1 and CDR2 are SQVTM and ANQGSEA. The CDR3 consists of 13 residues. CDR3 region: CSVELQGPYEQYF. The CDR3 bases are TGCAGCGTTGAACTACAGGGCCCCTACGAGCAGTACTTC.

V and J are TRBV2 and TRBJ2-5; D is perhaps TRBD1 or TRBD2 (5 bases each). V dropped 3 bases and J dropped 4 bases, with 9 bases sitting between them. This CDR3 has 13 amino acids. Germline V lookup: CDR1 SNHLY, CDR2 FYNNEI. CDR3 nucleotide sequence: TGTGCCAGCAGTGAGTCCGGGGCAGAGACCCAGTACTTC. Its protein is CASSESGAETQYF.

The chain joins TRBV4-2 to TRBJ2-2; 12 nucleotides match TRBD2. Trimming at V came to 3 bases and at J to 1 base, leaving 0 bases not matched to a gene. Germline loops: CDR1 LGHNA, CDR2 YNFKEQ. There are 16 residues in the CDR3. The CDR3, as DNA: TGTGCCAGCAGCCAGGGACTAGCGGGGAACACCGGGGAGCTGTTTTTT. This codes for CASSQGLAGNTGELFF.

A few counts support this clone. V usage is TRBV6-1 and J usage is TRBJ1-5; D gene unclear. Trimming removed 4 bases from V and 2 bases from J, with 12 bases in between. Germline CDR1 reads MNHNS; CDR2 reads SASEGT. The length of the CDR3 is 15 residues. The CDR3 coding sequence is TGTGCCAGCAGTGGGATCCCCGGAGGCAATCAGCCCCAGCATTTT. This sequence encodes CASSGIPGGNQPQHF.

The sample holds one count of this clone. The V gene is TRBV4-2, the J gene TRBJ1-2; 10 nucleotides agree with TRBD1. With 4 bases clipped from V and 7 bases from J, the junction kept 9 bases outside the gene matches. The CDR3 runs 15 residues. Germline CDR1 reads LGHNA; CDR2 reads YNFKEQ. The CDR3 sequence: CASSLDGQGVVGYTF. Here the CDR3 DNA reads TGTGCCAGCAGCCTAGACGGACAGGGGGTTGTTGGCTACACCTTC.

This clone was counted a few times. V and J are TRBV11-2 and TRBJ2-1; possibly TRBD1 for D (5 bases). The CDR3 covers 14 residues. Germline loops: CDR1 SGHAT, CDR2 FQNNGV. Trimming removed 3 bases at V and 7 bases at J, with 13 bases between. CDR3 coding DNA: TGTGCCAGCAGCTTGGACAACCCCAGGAATGAGCAGTTCTTC. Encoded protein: CASSLDNPRNEQFF.

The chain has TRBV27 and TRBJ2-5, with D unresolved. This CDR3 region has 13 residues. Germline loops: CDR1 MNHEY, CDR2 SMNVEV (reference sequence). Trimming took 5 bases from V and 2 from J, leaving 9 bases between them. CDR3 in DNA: TGTGCCAGCAGTATCGCAAGGCAAGAGACCCAGTACTTC. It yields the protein CASSIARQETQYF.

The CDR3 nucleotides are TGTGCCACCCTATCCGGGACTAGCGTCCCAGTGAAGGGGACCCAGTACTTC. This translates into CATLSGTSVPVKGTQYF. This sequence joins TRBV19 and TRBJ2-5; 10 positions agree with TRBD2. The CDR3 length is 17 residues. After removal of 10 bases from V and 7 bases from J, the junction contained 21 bases not matched to a gene. Germline CDR1 is LNHDA and CDR2 is SQIVND (reference sequence). Full variable domain (outside the CDR3, taken from reference TRBV19 and TRBJ2-5): DGGITQSPKYLFRKEGQNVTLSCEQNLNHDAMYWYRQDPGQGLRLIYYSQIVNDFQKGDIAEGYSVSREKKESFPLTVTSAQKNPTAFYLCATLSGTSVPVKGTQYFGPGTRLLVL.

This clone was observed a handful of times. CDR3 nucleotides: TGTGCCAGCAGTTTCCGACAGATCTCTGGAAACACCATATATTTT. Protein sequence: CASSFRQISGNTIYF. The V call is TRBV6-6, the J call TRBJ1-3; D is possibly TRBD1 (5 bases). The CDR3 totals 15 residues. Trimming took off 4 bases at V and 0 bases at J, with 10 bases between the two ends. CDR1 MNHNY and CDR2 SVGAGI come from the germline V gene (reference sequence).

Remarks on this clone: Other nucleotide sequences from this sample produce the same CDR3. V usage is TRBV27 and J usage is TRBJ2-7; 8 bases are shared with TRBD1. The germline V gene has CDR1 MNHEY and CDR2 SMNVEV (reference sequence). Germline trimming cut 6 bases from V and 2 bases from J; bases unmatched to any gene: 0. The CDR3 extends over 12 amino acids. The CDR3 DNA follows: TGTGCCAGCAGGACAGGGGCCTACGAGCAGTACTTC. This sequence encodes CASRTGAYEQYF.

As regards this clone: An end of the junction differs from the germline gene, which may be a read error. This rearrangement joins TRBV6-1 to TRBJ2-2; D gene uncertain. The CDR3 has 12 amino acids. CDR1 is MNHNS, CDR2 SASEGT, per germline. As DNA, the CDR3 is TGTGCCAGCAGGGGCGACACCCGGGAGCTGTTTTTT. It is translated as CASRGDTRELFF.